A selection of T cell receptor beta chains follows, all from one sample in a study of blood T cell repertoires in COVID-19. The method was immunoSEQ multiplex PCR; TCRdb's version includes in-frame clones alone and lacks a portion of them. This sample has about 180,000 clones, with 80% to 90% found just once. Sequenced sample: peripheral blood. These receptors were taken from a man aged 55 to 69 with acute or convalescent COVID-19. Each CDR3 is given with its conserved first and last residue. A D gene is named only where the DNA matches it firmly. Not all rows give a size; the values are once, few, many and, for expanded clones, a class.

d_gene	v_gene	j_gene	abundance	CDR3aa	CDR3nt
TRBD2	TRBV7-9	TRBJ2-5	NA	CASSQGLARQETQYF	TGTGCCAGCAGCCAAGGACTAGCAAGACAAGAGACCCAGTACTTC
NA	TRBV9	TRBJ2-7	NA	CASGDGSIHEQYF	TGTGCCAGCGGCGACGGGAGCATCCACGAGCAGTACTTC
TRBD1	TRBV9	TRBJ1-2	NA	CASSEGTGPQYGYTF	TGTGCCAGCAGCGAGGGGACAGGACCGCAGTATGGCTACACCTTC
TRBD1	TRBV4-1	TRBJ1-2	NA	CASSQEWLQGVREGYTF	TGCGCCAGCAGCCAAGAGTGGTTACAGGGGGTCCGGGAAGGCTACACCTTC
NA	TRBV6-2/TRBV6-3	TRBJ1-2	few	CASSGQVLGGYTF	TGTGCCAGCAGCGGACAAGTTTTAGGTGGCTACACCTTC
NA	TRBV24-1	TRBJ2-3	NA	CATSDPGASRTQYF	TGTGCCACCAGTGACCCTGGGGCCTCCCGTACGCAGTATTTT
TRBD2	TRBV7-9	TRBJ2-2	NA	CASTSGRDTGELFF	TGTGCCAGCACTAGCGGGAGGGACACCGGGGAGCTGTTTTTT
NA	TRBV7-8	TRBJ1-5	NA	CASSLGGGFQPQHF	TGTGCCAGCAGCTTAGGGGGGGGTTTTCAGCCCCAGCATTTT
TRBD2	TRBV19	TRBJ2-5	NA	CATKASGRQETQYF	TGTGCCACTAAGGCGAGCGGGAGACAAGAGACCCAGTACTTC
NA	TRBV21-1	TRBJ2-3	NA	CASSKVPQGEGTDTQYF	TGTGCCAGCAGCAAAGTCCCCCAGGGGGAAGGGACAGATACGCAGTATTTT
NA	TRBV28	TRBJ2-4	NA	CASSLGYGVVGKNIQYF	TGTGCCAGCAGTTTGGGTTACGGGGTCGTCGGCAAAAACATTCAGTACTTC
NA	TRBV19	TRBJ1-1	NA	CASKQGPPMNTEAFF	TGTGCCAGTAAACAGGGACCACCAATGAACACTGAAGCTTTCTTT
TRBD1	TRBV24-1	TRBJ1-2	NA	CATSDAWDREVGYTF	TGTGCCACCAGTGATGCCTGGGACAGGGAGGTTGGCTACACCTTC
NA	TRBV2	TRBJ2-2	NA	CASTRTGNTGELFF	TGTGCCAGCACAAGAACAGGAAACACCGGGGAGCTGTTTTTT
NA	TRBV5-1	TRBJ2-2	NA	CASSSRDTGELFF	TGCGCCAGCAGCTCACGCGACACCGGGGAGCTGTTTTTT
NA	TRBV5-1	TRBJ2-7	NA	CASSPGTASYEQYF	TGCGCCAGCAGCCCCGGGACTGCCTCCTACGAGCAGTACTTC
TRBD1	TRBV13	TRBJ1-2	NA	CASTLGGTADYGYTF	TGTGCCAGCACTTTAGGCGGGACAGCCGATTATGGCTACACCTTC
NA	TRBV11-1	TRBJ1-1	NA	CASGANRGNTEAFF	TGTGCCAGCGGCGCTAATCGAGGGAACACTGAAGCTTTCTTT
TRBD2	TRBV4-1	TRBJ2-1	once	CASSQEGSGRSDNEQFF	TGCGCCAGCAGCCAAGAAGGTAGCGGGAGGTCGGACAATGAGCAGTTCTTC
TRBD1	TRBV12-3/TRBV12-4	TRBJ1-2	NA	CASSRTGSGGYTF	TGTGCCAGCAGCAGGACAGGATCAGGGGGCTACACCTTC
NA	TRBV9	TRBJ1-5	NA	CASSVPGGRQHF	TGTGCCAGCAGCGTACCCGGCGGTCGCCAGCATTTT
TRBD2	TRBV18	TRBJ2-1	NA	CASSGTSGNTEQFF	TGTGCCAGCTCAGGGACTAGCGGGAACACTGAGCAGTTCTTC
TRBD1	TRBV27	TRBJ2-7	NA	CASSPRGRQGAYEQYF	TGTGCCAGCAGTCCGAGGGGCCGACAGGGGGCCTACGAGCAGTACTTC
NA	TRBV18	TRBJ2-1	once	CASSFSLVVFNEQFF	TGTGCCAGCTCATTCAGCCTAGTCGTTTTCAATGAGCAGTTCTTC
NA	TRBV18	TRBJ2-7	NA	CASSPHLGDEQYF	TGTGCCAGCTCACCGCATCTGGGAGACGAGCAGTACTTC
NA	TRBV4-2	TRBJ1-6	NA	CASSQASGSSYNSPLHF	TGTGCCAGCAGCCAAGCTTCGGGAAGCTCCTATAATTCACCCCTCCACTTT
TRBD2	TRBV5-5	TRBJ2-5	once	CASSPGGSGQETQYF	TGTGCCAGCAGCCCAGGCGGGAGCGGGCAAGAGACCCAGTACTTC
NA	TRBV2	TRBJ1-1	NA	CASTMTDRNTEAFF	TGTGCCAGCACCATGACAGATAGGAACACTGAAGCTTTCTTT
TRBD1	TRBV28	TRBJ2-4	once	CASSSGTGGLDIQYF	TGTGCCAGCAGTTCCGGGACAGGGGGTTTGGACATTCAGTACTTC
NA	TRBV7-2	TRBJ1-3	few	CASSLKNTIYF	TGTGCCAGCAGCCTTAAAAACACCATATATTTT
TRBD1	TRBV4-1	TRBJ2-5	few	CASSQEQGQQETQYF	TGCGCCAGCAGCCAAGAACAGGGGCAGCAAGAGACCCAGTACTTC
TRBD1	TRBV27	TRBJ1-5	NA	CASSLGTGGDQPQHF	TGTGCCAGCAGTTTAGGGACAGGGGGTGATCAGCCCCAGCATTTT
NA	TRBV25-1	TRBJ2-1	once	CASSDSGGSYNEQFF	TGTGCCAGCAGTGATAGCGGCGGATCCTACAATGAGCAGTTCTTC
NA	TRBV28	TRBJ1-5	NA	CASSFFPAGAGHSAPQHF	TGTGCCAGCAGTTTTTTCCCCGCCGGGGCGGGGCATAGTGCGCCCCAGCATTTT
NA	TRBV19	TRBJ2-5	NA	CAGTRRETQYF	TGTGCCGGCACCCGGCGGGAGACCCAGTACTTC
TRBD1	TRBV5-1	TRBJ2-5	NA	CASSLVVTGGKQETQYF	TGCGCCAGCAGCTTGGTTGTAACAGGGGGCAAACAAGAGACCCAGTACTTC
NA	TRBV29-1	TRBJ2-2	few	CSVRRGYTGELFF	TGCAGCGTTCGTAGGGGTTACACCGGGGAGCTGTTTTTT
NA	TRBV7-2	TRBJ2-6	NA	CASSPGSSGANVLTF	TGTGCCAGCAGCCCAGGTAGCTCTGGGGCCAACGTCCTGACTTTC
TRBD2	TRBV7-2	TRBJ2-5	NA	CASRTGTSGTETQYF	TGTGCCAGCAGGACCGGGACTAGCGGGACCGAGACCCAGTACTTC
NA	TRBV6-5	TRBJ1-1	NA	CVSCGTLNTEAFF	TGTGTTTCCTGCGGGACCCTGAACACTGAAGCTTTCTTT
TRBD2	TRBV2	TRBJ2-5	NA	CASSPNGLAGAGETQYF	TGTGCCAGCAGTCCGAACGGACTAGCGGGAGCTGGGGAGACCCAGTACTTC
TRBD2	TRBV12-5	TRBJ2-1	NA	CASGLFSGRAPNEQFF	TGTGCTAGTGGTTTGTTTAGCGGGAGGGCCCCCAATGAGCAGTTCTTC
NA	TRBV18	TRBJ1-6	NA	CASSPWTGENNSPLHF	TGTGCCAGCTCACCCTGGACGGGAGAAAATAATTCACCCCTCCACTTT
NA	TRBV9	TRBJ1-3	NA	CASSASFSGNTIYF	TGTGCCAGCAGCGCCAGTTTCTCTGGAAACACCATATATTTT
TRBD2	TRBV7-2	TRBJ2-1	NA	CASSLAGTTGNEQFF	TGTGCCAGCAGCTTAGCCGGGACTACTGGCAATGAGCAGTTCTTC
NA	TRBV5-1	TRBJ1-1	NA	CASSPSRTEAFF	TGCGCCAGCAGCCCGTCGAGGACTGAAGCTTTCTTT
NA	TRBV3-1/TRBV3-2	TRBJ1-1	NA	CASSHRGIVTEAFF	TGTGCCAGCAGCCACCGCGGCATTGTGACTGAAGCTTTCTTT
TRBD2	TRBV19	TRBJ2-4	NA	CASSGGGDIQYF	TGTGCCAGTTCGGGCGGGGGGGACATTCAGTACTTC
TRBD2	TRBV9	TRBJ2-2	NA	CASSVVGGSMSGELFF	TGTGCCAGCAGCGTAGTGGGCGGGAGCATGTCCGGGGAGCTGTTTTTT
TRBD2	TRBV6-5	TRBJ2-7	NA	CASAGTSLTYEQYF	TGTGCCAGCGCTGGGACTAGCTTAACCTACGAGCAGTACTTC
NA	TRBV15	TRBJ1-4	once	CATSRDWSATNEKLFF	TGTGCCACCAGCAGAGATTGGAGTGCAACTAATGAAAAACTGTTTTTT
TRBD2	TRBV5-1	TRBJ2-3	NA	CASTVAGASDTQYF	TGCGCCAGCACGGTAGCGGGAGCGTCAGATACGCAGTATTTT
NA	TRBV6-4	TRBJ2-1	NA	CASGVGGSYNEQFF	TGTGCCAGCGGTGTAGGGGGCTCCTACAATGAGCAGTTCTTC
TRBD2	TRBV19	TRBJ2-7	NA	CASSIDLAGPREQYF	TGTGCCAGTAGTATCGATCTAGCGGGCCCTCGGGAGCAGTACTTC
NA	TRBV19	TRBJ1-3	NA	CASKGERASGNTIYF	TGTGCCAGTAAGGGGGAGAGGGCCTCTGGAAACACCATATATTTT
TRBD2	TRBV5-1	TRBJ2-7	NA	CASSRTSGSGYEQYF	TGCGCCAGCAGCAGGACTAGCGGGAGTGGTTACGAGCAGTACTTC
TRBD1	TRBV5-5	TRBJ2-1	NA	CASSRTPGQGDEQFF	TGTGCCAGCAGCCGAACACCGGGACAGGGCGATGAGCAGTTCTTC
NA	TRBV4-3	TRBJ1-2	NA	CASSPGTGFNYGYTF	TGCGCCAGCAGCCCCGGAACAGGCTTTAACTATGGCTACACCTTC